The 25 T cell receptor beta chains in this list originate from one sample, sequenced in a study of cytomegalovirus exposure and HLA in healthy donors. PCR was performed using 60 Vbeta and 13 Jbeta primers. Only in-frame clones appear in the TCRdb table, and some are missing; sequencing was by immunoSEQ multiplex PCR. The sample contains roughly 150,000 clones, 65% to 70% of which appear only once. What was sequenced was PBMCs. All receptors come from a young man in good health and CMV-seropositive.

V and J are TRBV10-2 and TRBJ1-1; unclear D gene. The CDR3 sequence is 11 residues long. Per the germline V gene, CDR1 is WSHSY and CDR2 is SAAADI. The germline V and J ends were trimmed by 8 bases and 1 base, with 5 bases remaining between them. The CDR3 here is CASSGNTEAFF. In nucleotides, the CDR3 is TGCGCCAGCTCGGGGAACACTGAAGCTTTCTTT.

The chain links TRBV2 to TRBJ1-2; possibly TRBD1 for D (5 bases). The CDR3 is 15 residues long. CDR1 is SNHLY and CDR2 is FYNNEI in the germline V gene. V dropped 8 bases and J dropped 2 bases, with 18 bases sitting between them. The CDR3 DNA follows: TGTGCCAGCGGGGGGGAGGCCGAGGCGAACTATGGCTACACCTTC. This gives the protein CASGGEAEANYGYTF.

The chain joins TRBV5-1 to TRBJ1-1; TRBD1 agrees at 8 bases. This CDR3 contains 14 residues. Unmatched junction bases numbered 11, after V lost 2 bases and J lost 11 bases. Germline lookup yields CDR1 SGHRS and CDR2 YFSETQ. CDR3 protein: CASSFRGQEARAFF. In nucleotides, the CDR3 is TGCGCCAGCAGCTTCAGGGGGCAAGAGGCTCGGGCTTTCTTT. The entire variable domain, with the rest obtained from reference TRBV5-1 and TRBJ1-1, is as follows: KAGVTQTPRYLIKTRGQQVTLSCSPISGHRSVSWYQQTPGQGLQFLFEYFSETQRNKGNFPGRFSGRQFSNSRSEMNVSTLELGDSALYLCASSFRGQEARAFFGQGTRLTVV.

The CDR3 coding sequence is TGCGCCAGCAGCCAAGTTGGCGGGGGCTACCAAGAGACCCAGTACTTC. This translates into CASSQVGGGYQETQYF. The gene calls are TRBV4-1 and TRBJ2-5; maybe TRBD2 (7 bases). Germline V gene lookup returns CDR1 MGHRA and CDR2 YSYEKL. This CDR3 is 16 amino acids long. V was trimmed by 1 base and J by 0 bases, leaving 12 bases between them.

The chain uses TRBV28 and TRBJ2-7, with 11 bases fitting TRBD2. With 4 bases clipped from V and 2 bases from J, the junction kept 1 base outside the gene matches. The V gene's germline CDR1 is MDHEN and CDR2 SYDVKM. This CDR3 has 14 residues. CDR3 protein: CASSSSGRPYEQYF. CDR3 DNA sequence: TGTGCCAGCAGTTCTAGCGGGAGGCCCTACGAGCAGTACTTC.

Written as DNA, the CDR3 is TGTGCCAGCAGTAGGACAGACAACACTGAAGCTTTCTTT. Translating gives CASSRTDNTEAFF. The rearrangement uses TRBV28 and TRBJ1-1; the D gene is possibly TRBD1 (6 bases). CDR1 MDHEN and CDR2 SYDVKM come from the germline V gene. Trimming stripped 5 bases from V and 2 bases from J, with 9 bases between. The CDR3 sequence is 13 residues long.

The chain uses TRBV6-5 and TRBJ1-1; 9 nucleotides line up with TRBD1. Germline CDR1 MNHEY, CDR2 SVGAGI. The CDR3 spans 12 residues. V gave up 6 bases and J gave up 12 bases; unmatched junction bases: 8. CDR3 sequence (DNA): TGTGCCAGCAGACCTCCGGGACAGGGAACTTTCTTT. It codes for CASRPPGQGTFF.

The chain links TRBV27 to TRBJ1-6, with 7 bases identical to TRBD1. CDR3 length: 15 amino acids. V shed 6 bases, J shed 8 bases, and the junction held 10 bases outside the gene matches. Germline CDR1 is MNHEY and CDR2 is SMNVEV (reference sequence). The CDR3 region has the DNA TGTGCCAGCAGCTCCGGGACAGTAATTTATTCACCCCTCCACTTT. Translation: CASSSGTVIYSPLHF.

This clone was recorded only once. The CDR3: CASSLNWAGSNDEQYF. CDR3 bases: TGTGCCAGCAGTTTAAATTGGGCAGGGTCTAATGACGAGCAGTACTTC. V and J are TRBV27 and TRBJ2-7; D might be TRBD1 (5 bases). Looked up from germline, CDR1 is MNHEY and CDR2 is SMNVEV (reference sequence). CDR3 length equals 16 residues. V lost 2 bases and J lost 5, with 19 bases in between.

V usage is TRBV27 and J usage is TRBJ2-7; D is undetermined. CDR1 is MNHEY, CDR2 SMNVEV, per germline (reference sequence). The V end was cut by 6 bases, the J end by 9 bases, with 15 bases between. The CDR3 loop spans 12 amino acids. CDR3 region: CASSLLGEGQYF. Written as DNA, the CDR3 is TGTGCCAGCAGCCTTTTGGGCGAAGGGCAGTACTTC.

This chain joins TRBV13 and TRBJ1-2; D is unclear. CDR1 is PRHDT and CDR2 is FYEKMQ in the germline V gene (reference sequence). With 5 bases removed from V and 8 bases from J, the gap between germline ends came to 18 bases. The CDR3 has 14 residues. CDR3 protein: CASSPMDGGGGYTF. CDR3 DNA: TGTGCCAGCAGCCCCATGGATGGCGGAGGAGGCTACACCTTC.

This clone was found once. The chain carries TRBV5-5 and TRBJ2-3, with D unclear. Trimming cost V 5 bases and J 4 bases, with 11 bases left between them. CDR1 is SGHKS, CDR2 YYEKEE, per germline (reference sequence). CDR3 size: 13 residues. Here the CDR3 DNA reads TGTGCCAGCAGTATTTCCCCCCCAGATACGCAGTATTTT. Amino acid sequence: CASSISPPDTQYF.

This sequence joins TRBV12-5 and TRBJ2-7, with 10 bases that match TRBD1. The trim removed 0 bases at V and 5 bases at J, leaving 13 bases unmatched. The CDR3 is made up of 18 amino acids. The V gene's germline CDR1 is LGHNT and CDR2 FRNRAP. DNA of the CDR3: TGTGCTAGTGGTTTGGTACAAGGGACAGGGGCACTGGCTCACGAGCAGTACTTC. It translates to CASGLVQGTGALAHEQYF.

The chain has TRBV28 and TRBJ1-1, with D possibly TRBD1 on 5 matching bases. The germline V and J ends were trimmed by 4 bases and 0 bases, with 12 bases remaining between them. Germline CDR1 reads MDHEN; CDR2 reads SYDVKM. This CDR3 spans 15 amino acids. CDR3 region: CASSSAGNLNTEAFF. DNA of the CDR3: TGTGCCAGCAGTTCGGCAGGGAACCTGAACACTGAAGCTTTCTTT.

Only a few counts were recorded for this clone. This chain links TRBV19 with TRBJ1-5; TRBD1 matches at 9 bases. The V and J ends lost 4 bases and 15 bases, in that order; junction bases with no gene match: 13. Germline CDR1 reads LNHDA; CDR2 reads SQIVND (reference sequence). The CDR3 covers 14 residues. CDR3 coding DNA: TGTGCCAGTAGTACCACCCAGATACAGGGGGCGAGGCATTTT. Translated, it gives CASSTTQIQGARHF.

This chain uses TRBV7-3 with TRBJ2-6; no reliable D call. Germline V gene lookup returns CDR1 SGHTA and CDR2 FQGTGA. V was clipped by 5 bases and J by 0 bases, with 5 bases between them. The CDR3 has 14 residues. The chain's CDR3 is CASSPRSGANVLTF. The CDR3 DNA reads TGTGCCAGCAGCCCCCGCTCTGGGGCCAACGTCCTGACTTTC. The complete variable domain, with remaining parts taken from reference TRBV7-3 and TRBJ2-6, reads GAGVSQTPSNKVTEKGKYVELRCDPISGHTALYWYRQSLGQGPEFLIYFQGTGAADDSGLPNDRFFAVRPEGSVSTLKIQRTERGDSAVYLCASSPRSGANVLTFGAGSRLTVL.

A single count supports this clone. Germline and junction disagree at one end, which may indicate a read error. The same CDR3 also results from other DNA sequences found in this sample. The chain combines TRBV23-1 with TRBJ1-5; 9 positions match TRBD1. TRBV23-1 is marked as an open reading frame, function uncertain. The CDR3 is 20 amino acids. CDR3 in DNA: TGCGCCAGCAGTCAGGTAACGGCGGGACAGGGCTACCATAGCAATCAGCCCCAGCACTTT. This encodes CASSQVTAGQGYHSNQPQHF.

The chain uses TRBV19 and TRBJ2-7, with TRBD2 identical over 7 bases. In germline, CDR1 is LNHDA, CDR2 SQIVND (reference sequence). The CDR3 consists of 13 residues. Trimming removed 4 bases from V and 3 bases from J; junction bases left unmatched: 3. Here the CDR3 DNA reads TGTGCCAGTAGTAGCGGGAGAAGCTACGAGCAGTACTTC. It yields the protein CASSSGRSYEQYF.

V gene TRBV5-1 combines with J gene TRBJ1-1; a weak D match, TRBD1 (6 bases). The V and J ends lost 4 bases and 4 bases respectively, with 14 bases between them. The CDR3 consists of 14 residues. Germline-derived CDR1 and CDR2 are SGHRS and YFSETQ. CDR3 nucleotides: TGCGCCAGCAGCGGCTGGCGAGGGGGCACTGAAGCTTTCTTT. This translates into CASSGWRGGTEAFF.

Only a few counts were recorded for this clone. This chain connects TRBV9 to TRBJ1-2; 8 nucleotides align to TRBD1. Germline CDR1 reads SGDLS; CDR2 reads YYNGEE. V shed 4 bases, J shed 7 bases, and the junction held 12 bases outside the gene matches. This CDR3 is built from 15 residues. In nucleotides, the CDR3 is TGTGCCAGCAGCAAACAGGACAGGGACCTTGGTGGCTACACCTTC. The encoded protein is CASSKQDRDLGGYTF.

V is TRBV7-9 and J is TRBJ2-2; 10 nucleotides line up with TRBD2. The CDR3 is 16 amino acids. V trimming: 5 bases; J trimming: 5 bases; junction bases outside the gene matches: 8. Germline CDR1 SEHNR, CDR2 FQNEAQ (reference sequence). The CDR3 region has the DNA TGTGCCAGCAGCCCTCCTAGCGGGAGTAGTACCGGGGAGCTGTTTTTT. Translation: CASSPPSGSSTGELFF.

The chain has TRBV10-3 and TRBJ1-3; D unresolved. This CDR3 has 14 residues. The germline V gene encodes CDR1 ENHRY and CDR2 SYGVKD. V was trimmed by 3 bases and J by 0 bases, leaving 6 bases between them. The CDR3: CAISDGDSGNTIYF. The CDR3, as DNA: TGTGCCATCAGTGACGGAGACTCTGGAAACACCATATATTTT.

CDR3 sequence (DNA): TGTGCCACCTCGCCCCAGGGAATGGGTGAAGCTTTCTTT. This sequence encodes CATSPQGMGEAFF. V and J are TRBV19 and TRBJ1-1; maybe TRBD1 (5 bases). The V end was cut by 10 bases, the J end by 7 bases, with 19 bases between. CDR1 and CDR2 (germline): LNHDA, SQIVND (reference sequence). This CDR3 has 13 amino acids.

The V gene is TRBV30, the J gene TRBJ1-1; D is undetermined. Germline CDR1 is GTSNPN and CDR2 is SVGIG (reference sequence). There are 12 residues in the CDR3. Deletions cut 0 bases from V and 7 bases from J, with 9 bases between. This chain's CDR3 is CAWSVFVFEAFF. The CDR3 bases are TGTGCCTGGAGTGTTTTCGTTTTTGAAGCTTTCTTT.

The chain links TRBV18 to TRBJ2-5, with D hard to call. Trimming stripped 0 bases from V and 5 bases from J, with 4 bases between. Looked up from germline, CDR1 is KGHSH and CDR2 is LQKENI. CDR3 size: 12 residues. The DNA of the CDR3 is TGTGCCAGCTCACCACCGGGCGAGACCCAGTACTTC. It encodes CASSPPGETQYF.